The clone carrying this T cell receptor beta chain was counted only a few times. Produced via immunoSEQ multiplex PCR; TCRdb's table is partial and in-frame only. Of about 250,000 clones listed, roughly 85% are singletons. The CDR3 covers 15 residues. Trimming took off 3 bases at V and 3 bases at J, with 15 bases between the two ends. Germline V gene sequence: CDR1 DFQATT, CDR2 SNEGSKA (reference sequence). These data belong to a study of blood T cell repertoires in COVID-19. Overall study context: Whether acute or convalescent, the COVID-19 samples came from the United States, Italy and Spain. The analysed material was cDNA or gDNA that came from T cells, B-cell-depleted T cells, or PBMCs.

Participant ages covered 18 to 89 years across about two dozen US areas. The V gene is TRBV20-1, the J gene TRBJ1-5; D call uncertain. The sequencing input was PBMCs or T cells enriched from blood (not recorded which). This clonotype was obtained from a woman between 50 and 59 years old with acute COVID-19. The CDR3 bases are TGCAGTGCTAGTGGGCAGGCTTATGACAATCAGCCCCAGCATTTT. Translating it yields CSASGQAYDNQPQHF.